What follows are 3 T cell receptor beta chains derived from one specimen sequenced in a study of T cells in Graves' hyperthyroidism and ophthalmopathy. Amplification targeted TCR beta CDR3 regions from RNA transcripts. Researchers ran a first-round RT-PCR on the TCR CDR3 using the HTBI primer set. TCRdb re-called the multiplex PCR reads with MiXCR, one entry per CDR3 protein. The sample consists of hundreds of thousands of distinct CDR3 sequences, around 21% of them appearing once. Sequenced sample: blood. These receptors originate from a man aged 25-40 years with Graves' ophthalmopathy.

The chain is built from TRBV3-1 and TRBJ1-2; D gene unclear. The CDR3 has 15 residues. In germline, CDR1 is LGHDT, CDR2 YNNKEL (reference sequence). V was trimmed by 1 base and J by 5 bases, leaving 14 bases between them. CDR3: CASSQGWSGPYGYTF. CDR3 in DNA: TGTGCCAGCAGCCAAGGCTGGTCAGGACCATATGGCTACACCTTC.

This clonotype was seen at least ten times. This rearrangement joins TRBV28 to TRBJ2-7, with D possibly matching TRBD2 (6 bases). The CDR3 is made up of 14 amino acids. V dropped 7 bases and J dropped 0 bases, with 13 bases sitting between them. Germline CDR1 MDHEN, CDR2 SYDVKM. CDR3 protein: CASKTGEGSYEQYF. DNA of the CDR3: TGTGCCAGCAAAACGGGAGAGGGCTCCTACGAGCAGTACTTC. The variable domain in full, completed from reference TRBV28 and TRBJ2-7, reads DVKVTQSSRYLVKRTGEKVFLECVQDMDHENMFWYRQDPGLGLRLIYFSYDVKMKEKGDIPEGYSVSREKKERFSLILESASTNQTSMYLCASKTGEGSYEQYFGPGTRLTVT.

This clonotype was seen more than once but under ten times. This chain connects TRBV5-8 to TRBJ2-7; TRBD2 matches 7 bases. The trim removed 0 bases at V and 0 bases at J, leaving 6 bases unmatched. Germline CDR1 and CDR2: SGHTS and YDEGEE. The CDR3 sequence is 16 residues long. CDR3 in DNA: TGTGCCAGCAGCTTGGAGGGACTATCGAACTCCTACGAGCAGTACTTC. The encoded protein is CASSLEGLSNSYEQYF.